This T cell receptor (beta chain) was retrieved from a study of human T cells and chemical hapten exposure. In the study overall: During the approximately 25-week study period, patients had diphenylcyclopropenone applied to the scalp every week. A patient group, mainly female, showed alopecia areata, totalis or universalis. Study-wide results and caveats: Counts of TCRs above 1 in 1000 frequency stayed unchanged with DPC sensitization.

Time point noted: patch test 1, 2 weeks after DPC sensitization. Treatment denoted: therapeutic diphenylcyclopropenone sensitization with weekly scalp DPC. The total RNA was obtained from whole blood that was not fractionated. Via MiXCR, TCRdb re-called the RACE reads, giving one row per CDR3 protein. There are 300,000 to 400,000 distinct CDR3 sequences in the sample; approximately 6.3% occur only once, and about 8% lies in the top ten. This CDR3 comprises 14 residues. Per the germline V gene, CDR1 is DFQATT and CDR2 is SNEGSKA (reference sequence). V was trimmed by 3 bases and J by 0 bases, leaving 12 bases between them. This clonotype has a handful of counts. The antigen is unknown.

This sequence originates from a woman between 18 and 29 years old with alopecia areata. Some clones in this sample may be carry-over from other donors' samples. This sample comprised whole blood, obtained in connection with sensitization to the hapten diphenylcyclopropenone (DPC). J is TRBJ2-7 and V is TRBV20-1; D could derive from TRBD1 or TRBD2 (6 bases each). This CDR3 reads CSAREGDISYEQYF. In DNA form, the CDR3 reads TGCAGTGCTAGGGAGGGGGACATCTCCTACGAGCAGTACTTC.